Below, 25 T cell receptor beta chains from the same sample are listed, as sequenced in a study of blood T cell repertoires in COVID-19. Produced via immunoSEQ multiplex PCR; TCRdb's table is partial and in-frame only. The sample carries roughly 220,000 clones, about four fifths recorded once. The specimen sequenced was PBMCs or T cells enriched from blood (not recorded which). These receptors all stem from a woman aged 35 to 49 with acute COVID-19.

J is TRBJ1-2 and V is TRBV5-6, with TRBD1 matching over 8 bases. The V segment lost 4 bases and the J segment 5 bases; nucleotides outside the gene matches: 16. The CDR3 is made up of 17 amino acids. Germline V lookup: CDR1 SGHDT, CDR2 YYEEEE. CDR3 residues: CASSQTVGQGETYGYTF. CDR3 in DNA: TGTGCCAGCAGCCAAACAGTTGGACAGGGTGAAACGTATGGCTACACCTTC.

CDR3 region: CASSLGQGYGYTF. CDR3 in DNA: TGTGCCAGCTCACTAGGGCAGGGGTATGGCTACACCTTC. The chain employs TRBV18 and TRBJ1-2, with D tentatively TRBD1 (6 bases). Trimming pared 4 bases from V and 5 bases from J, leaving 11 bases between. Germline CDR1 KGHSH, CDR2 LQKENI. The CDR3 covers 13 residues.

The chain employs TRBV4-1 and TRBJ2-3; maybe TRBD2 (5 bases). The CDR3 runs to 14 residues. Germline V gene sequence: CDR1 MGHRA, CDR2 YSYEKL. V lost 4 bases and J 2 bases, leaving 10 bases between the germline ends. CDR3 region: CASSPFGITDTQYF. As DNA, the CDR3 is TGCGCCAGCAGCCCTTTCGGGATCACAGATACGCAGTATTTT.

This clone was observed a single time. The chain uses TRBV28 and TRBJ1-1; 8 bases are shared with TRBD1. V shed 5 bases and J 7 bases; nucleotides not matched to a gene: 3. The CDR3 sequence is 12 residues long. Germline V gene lookup returns CDR1 MDHEN and CDR2 SYDVKM. CDR3 sequence (DNA): TGTGCCAGCAGTCGGGGACAGGATGAAGCTTTCTTT. Translating gives CASSRGQDEAFF.

The chain joins TRBV5-1 to TRBJ2-1, with TRBD2 matching over 9 bases. Trimming removed 1 base from V and 6 bases from J; junction bases left unmatched: 8. The CDR3 length is 16 residues. Germline-derived CDR1 and CDR2 are SGHRS and YFSETQ. Written as DNA, the CDR3 is TGCGCCAGCAGCTTGAGAGCGGGGGGCCCTTCCAATGAGCAGTTCTTC. Amino acids: CASSLRAGGPSNEQFF.

The rearrangement uses TRBV4-2 and TRBJ2-2, with D perhaps matching TRBD2 (7 bases). V was trimmed by 1 base and J by 4 bases, leaving 10 bases between them. The length of the CDR3 is 15 residues. Germline CDR1 and CDR2: LGHNA and YNFKEQ. CDR3 in amino acids: CASSQAGGGTGELFF. CDR3 bases: TGTGCCAGCAGCCAAGCGGGGGGCGGCACCGGGGAGCTGTTTTTT.

This sequence joins TRBV6-6 and TRBJ2-7; TRBD1 might be the D (5 bases). Trimming took off 7 bases at V and 0 bases at J, with 13 bases between the two ends. The CDR3 is 14 amino acids. The V gene's germline CDR1 is MNHNY and CDR2 SVGAGI (reference sequence). CDR3 coding DNA: TGTGCCAGCACCCTGGGGCGGACCTCCTACGAGCAGTACTTC. Translated, it gives CASTLGRTSYEQYF.

This clone appeared once. V is TRBV24-1 and J is TRBJ2-3; possible D gene TRBD2, 7 bases. The germline V gene has CDR1 KGHDR and CDR2 SFDVKD. The length of the CDR3 is 16 residues. V lost 4 bases and J lost 5, with 18 bases in between. CDR3 DNA sequence: TGTGCCACCAGTGACGGGTGGGGGGGCCGTAGAGATACGCAGTATTTT. It translates to CATSDGWGGRRDTQYF.

The chain joins TRBV5-1 to TRBJ1-4; D unclear. Germline CDR1 is SGHRS and CDR2 is YFSETQ. V lost 6 bases, J lost 0 bases, and 9 bases lay in between. The CDR3 extends over 14 amino acids. The CDR3 DNA reads as TGCGCCAGCAAGGAGGGAACAACTAATGAAAAACTGTTTTTT. Translated, it gives CASKEGTTNEKLFF.

This clone was seen just once. The chain employs TRBV7-6 and TRBJ2-2; 8 positions agree with TRBD2. Trimming cost V 6 bases and J 6 bases; bases outside gene matches: 15. Germline V gene data show CDR1 as SGHVS and CDR2 as FNYEAQ. The CDR3 is made up of 17 amino acids. DNA of the CDR3: TGTGCCAGCAGGCGGACTAGCACCCCTGATTTGTCCGGGGAGCTGTTTTTT. Its protein product is CASRRTSTPDLSGELFF.

This chain links TRBV24-1 with TRBJ2-7; TRBD1 aligns across 7 bases. This CDR3 has 13 residues. The germline V gene has CDR1 KGHDR and CDR2 SFDVKD. After removal of 7 bases from V and 4 bases from J, the junction contained 6 bases not matched to a gene. The CDR3 is CATSPGQLYEQYF. CDR3 bases: TGTGCCACCAGCCCGGGACAGTTATACGAGCAGTACTTC.

The rearrangement links TRBV4-3 to TRBJ1-1; 9 bases match TRBD1. In germline, CDR1 is LGHNA, CDR2 YSLEER. The CDR3 spans 15 residues. J gave up 3 bases and V 3 bases, and 5 bases lay outside the gene matches. This chain's CDR3 is CASSHIGQGYTEAFF. In nucleotides, the CDR3 is TGCGCCAGCAGCCATATAGGACAGGGGTACACTGAAGCTTTCTTT.

V usage is TRBV10-2 and J usage is TRBJ1-2, with a tentative D call TRBD1 (5 bases). The V gene's germline CDR1 is WSHSY and CDR2 SAAADI. The CDR3 totals 12 residues. V lost 6 bases to trimming and J lost 4 bases, with 9 bases between them. The CDR3 sequence: CASRVDSYGYTF. The CDR3, as DNA: TGCGCCAGCAGGGTAGACAGCTATGGCTACACCTTC.

This rearrangement joins TRBV19 to TRBJ2-1, with TRBD2 matching over 9 bases. With 5 bases clipped from V and 8 bases from J, the junction kept 10 bases outside the gene matches. Germline V gene sequence: CDR1 LNHDA, CDR2 SQIVND (reference sequence). This CDR3 comprises 15 residues. As DNA, the CDR3 is TGTGCCAGTAGTTCCCTTAGCGGGGGTAATGATGAGCAGTTCTTC. This codes for CASSSLSGGNDEQFF.

The genes are TRBV2 and TRBJ2-1, with 9 positions matching TRBD1. V lost 8 bases and J lost 7; bases outside the gene matches: 6. The germline CDR1 and CDR2 sequences are SNHLY and FYNNEI. The length of the CDR3 is 13 residues. The CDR3 protein is CASRTGVSNEQFF. CDR3 DNA sequence: TGTGCCAGCCGGACAGGGGTATCAAATGAGCAGTTCTTC. The complete variable domain, with remaining parts taken from reference TRBV2 and TRBJ2-1, reads EPEVTQTPSHQVTQMGQEVILRCVPISNHLYFYWYRQILGQKVEFLVSFYNNEISEKSEIFDDQFSVERPDGSNFTLKIRSTKLEDSAMYFCASRTGVSNEQFFGPGTRLTVL.

The rearrangement links TRBV10-1 to TRBJ1-1; D gene uncertain. The V end lost 5 bases, the J end lost 2 bases, and 9 bases lay between the germline ends. The length of the CDR3 is 13 residues. The germline V gene encodes CDR1 WNHNN and CDR2 SYGVQD (reference sequence). CDR3 in DNA: TGCGCCAGCAGTTACGACTATAACACTGAAGCTTTCTTT. It specifies CASSYDYNTEAFF.

This rearrangement joins TRBV28 to TRBJ1-1, with 7 bases identical to TRBD1. Trimming removed 6 bases from V and 2 bases from J; junction bases left unmatched: 9. Germline V gene data show CDR1 as MDHEN and CDR2 as SYDVKM. The CDR3 is made up of 15 amino acids. The CDR3 DNA reads TGTGCCAGCAGAGGTATCCGGGACAGAAACACTGAAGCTTTCTTT. It is translated as CASRGIRDRNTEAFF.

J is TRBJ1-3 and V is TRBV6-5; D might be TRBD1 (6 bases). The CDR3 sequence is 15 residues long. CDR1 and CDR2 from the germline V gene are MNHEY and SVGAGI. Trimming removed 6 bases from V and 0 bases from J, with 12 bases in between. CDR3 region: CASSRGGNSGNTIYF. In DNA form, the CDR3 reads TGTGCCAGCAGCAGAGGGGGAAACTCTGGAAACACCATATATTTT.

V and J are TRBV28 and TRBJ2-1, with 13 positions matching TRBD2. The germline V gene encodes CDR1 MDHEN and CDR2 SYDVKM. Trimming removed 5 bases from V and 9 bases from J; junction bases left unmatched: 7. CDR3 length: 15 amino acids. CDR3 protein: CASSETSGRSGEQFF. In DNA, the CDR3 is TGTGCCAGCAGTGAGACTAGCGGGAGGTCCGGTGAGCAGTTCTTC.

The rearrangement links TRBV28 to TRBJ1-5; possible D gene TRBD1, 5 bases. Trimming took off 3 bases at V and 1 base at J, with 13 bases between the two ends. The CDR3 extends over 16 amino acids. From germline, CDR1 is MDHEN and CDR2 SYDVKM. This chain's CDR3 is CASSFGGPVSNQPQHF. The CDR3, as DNA: TGTGCCAGCAGTTTCGGGGGTCCCGTAAGCAATCAGCCCCAGCATTTT.

V usage is TRBV12-3 or TRBV12-4 and J usage is TRBJ1-1; 12 bases match TRBD1. The length of the CDR3 is 13 residues. V shed 8 bases and J 7 bases; nucleotides not matched to a gene: 5. CDR3 sequence reads: CASGDRGLGEAFF. The CDR3 bases are TGTGCCAGCGGGGACAGGGGGCTTGGTGAAGCTTTCTTT.

Written as DNA, the CDR3 is TGCAGTGCTAGTGGGCGGGCCTCCCGGGAGCAGTACTTC. Translation gives CSASGRASREQYF. This chain uses TRBV20-1 with TRBJ2-7; TRBD2 is a possible D gene (5 bases). The V end lost 3 bases, the J end lost 7 bases, and 16 bases lay between the germline ends. The CDR3 has 13 amino acids. CDR1 and CDR2 from the germline V gene are DFQATT and SNEGSKA (reference sequence).

V is TRBV6-2 or TRBV6-3 and J is TRBJ2-7; TRBD1 is a possible D gene (5 bases). V was cut by 0 bases and J by 12 bases, with 18 bases left in between. This CDR3 is 14 amino acids long. Germline CDR1 MNHEY, CDR2 SVGEGT. CDR3 protein: CASSYSAVVRQRYF. Here the CDR3 DNA reads TGTGCCAGCAGTTACTCGGCGGTGGTCCGACAGCGGTACTTC.

J is TRBJ1-2 and V is TRBV6-6, with D perhaps TRBD1 (5 bases). V lost 4 bases, J lost 2 bases, and 11 bases lay in between. The CDR3 extends over 14 amino acids. Germline V lookup: CDR1 MNHNY, CDR2 SVGAGI (reference sequence). The CDR3 protein is CASSSATENYGYTF. The CDR3 coding sequence is TGTGCCAGCAGTTCCGCGACAGAGAACTATGGCTACACCTTC.

The gene calls are TRBV29-1 and TRBJ2-2; the match to TRBD1 covers 8 bases. CDR1 is SQVTM, CDR2 ANQGSEA, per germline. Germline trimming cut 7 bases from V and 1 base from J; bases unmatched to any gene: 5. The CDR3 length is 14 residues. CDR3 loop: CSGWTGMNTGELFF. CDR3 sequence (DNA): TGCAGCGGTTGGACAGGGATGAACACCGGGGAGCTGTTTTTT.